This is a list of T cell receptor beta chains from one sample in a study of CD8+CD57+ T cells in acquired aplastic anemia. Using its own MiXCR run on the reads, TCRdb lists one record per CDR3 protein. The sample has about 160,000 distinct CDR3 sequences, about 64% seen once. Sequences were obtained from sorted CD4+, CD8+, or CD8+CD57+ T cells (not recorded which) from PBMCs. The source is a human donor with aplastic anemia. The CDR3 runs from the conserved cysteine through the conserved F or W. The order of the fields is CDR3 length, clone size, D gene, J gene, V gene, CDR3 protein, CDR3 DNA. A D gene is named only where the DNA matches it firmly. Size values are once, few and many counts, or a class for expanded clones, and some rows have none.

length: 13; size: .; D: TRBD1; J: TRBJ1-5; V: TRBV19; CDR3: CASSGQGSQPQHF; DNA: TGTGCCAGCTCCGGACAGGGTAGTCAGCCCCAGCATTTT
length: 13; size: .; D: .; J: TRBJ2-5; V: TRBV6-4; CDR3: CASSPGGRETQYF; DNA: TGTGCCAGCAGCCCGGGTGGTCGGGAGACCCAGTACTTC
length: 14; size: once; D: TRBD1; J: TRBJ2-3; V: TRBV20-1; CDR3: CSARGTGGIDTQYF; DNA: TGCAGTGCTAGAGGGACAGGGGGCATAGATACGCAGTATTTT
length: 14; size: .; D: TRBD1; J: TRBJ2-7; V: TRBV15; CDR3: CATKGTGASYEQYF; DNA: TGTGCCACCAAGGGGACAGGGGCTTCCTACGAGCAGTACTTC
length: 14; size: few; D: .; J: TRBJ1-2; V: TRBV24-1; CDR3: CATSDPSGSYGYTF; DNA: TGTGCCACCAGTGACCCTAGCGGCAGCTATGGCTACACCTTC
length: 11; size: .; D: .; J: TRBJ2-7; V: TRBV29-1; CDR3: CSVEELGEQYF; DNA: TGCAGCGTGGAAGAGTTAGGCGAGCAGTACTTC
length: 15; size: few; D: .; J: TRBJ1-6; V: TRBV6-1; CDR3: CASRDFGSYNSPLHF; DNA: TGTGCCAGCAGGGACTTTGGCTCCTATAATTCACCCCTCCACTTT
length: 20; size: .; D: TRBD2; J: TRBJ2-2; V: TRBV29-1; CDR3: CSVEWWPERGGDSSTGELFF; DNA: TGCAGCGTTGAATGGTGGCCGGAGCGGGGGGGCGACTCGTCCACCGGGGAGCTGTTTTTT
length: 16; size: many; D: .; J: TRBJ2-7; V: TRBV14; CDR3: CASSTGHYSSLGEQYF; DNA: TGTGCCAGCAGTACGGGACACTACTCTTCCTTAGGAGAGCAGTACTTC
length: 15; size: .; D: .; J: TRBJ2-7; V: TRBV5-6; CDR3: CASSWTDQDWYEQYF; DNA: TGTGCCAGCAGCTGGACCGACCAAGATTGGTACGAGCAGTACTTC
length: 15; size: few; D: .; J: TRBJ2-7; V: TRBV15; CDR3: CATSRDTSIGDEQYF; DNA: TGTGCCACCAGCAGGGATACTTCTATTGGGGACGAGCAGTACTTC
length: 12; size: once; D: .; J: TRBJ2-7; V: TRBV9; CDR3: CASSLGPPEQYF; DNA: TGTGCCAGCAGCCTCGGGCCACCCGAGCAGTACTTC
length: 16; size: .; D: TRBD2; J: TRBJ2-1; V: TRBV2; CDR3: CASSEKSSGGEDEQFF; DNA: TGTGCCAGCAGTGAGAAGTCTAGCGGGGGGGAGGATGAGCAGTTCTTC
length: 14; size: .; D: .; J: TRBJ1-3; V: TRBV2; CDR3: CASKSRVTGNTIYF; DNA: TGTGCCAGCAAATCCAGGGTTACTGGAAACACCATATATTTT
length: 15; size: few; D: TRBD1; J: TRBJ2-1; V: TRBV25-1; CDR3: CASNGGQGKDNEQFF; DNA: TGTGCCAGCAATGGTGGACAGGGGAAGGACAATGAGCAGTTCTTC
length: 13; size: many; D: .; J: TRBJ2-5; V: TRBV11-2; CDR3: CASSLDNRGPQYF; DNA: TGTGCCAGCAGCTTAGATAATCGGGGACCCCAGTACTTC
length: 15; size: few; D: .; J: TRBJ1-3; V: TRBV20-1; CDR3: CSARDEQGSGNTIYF; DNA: TGCAGTGCTAGAGACGAACAGGGCTCTGGAAACACCATATATTTT
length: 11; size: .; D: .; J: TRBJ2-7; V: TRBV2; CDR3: CASTHTYEQYF; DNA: TGTGCCAGCACTCATACCTACGAGCAGTACTTC
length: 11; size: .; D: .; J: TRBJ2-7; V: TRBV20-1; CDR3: CSAIMGGEQYF; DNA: TGCAGTGCTATTATGGGGGGCGAGCAGTACTTC
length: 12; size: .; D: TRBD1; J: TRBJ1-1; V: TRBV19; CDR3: CATSYRGTEAFF; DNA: TGTGCCACCTCATACAGGGGCACTGAAGCTTTCTTT
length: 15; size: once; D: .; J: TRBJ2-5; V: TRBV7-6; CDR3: CASSLGNRGGEAQYF; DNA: TGTGCCAGCAGCTTAGGGAACAGGGGAGGAGAGGCCCAGTACTTC
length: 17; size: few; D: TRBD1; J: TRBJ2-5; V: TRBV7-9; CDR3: CASSTTAHRGNAETQYF; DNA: TGTGCCAGCAGCACTACAGCCCACAGGGGAAATGCGGAGACCCAGTACTTC
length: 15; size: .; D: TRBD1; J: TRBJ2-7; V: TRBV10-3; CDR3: CAISGTGSGLYEQYF; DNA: TGTGCCATCAGCGGGACAGGGAGTGGGCTTTACGAACAGTACTTC